A single sample is the source of the 20 T cell receptor beta chains below, sequenced in a study of blood T cell repertoires in COVID-19. Generated by immunoSEQ multiplex PCR, the TCRdb table keeps only in-frame clones and is missing some. The sample yields 130,000 to 150,000 clones, about four fifths seen once. The sample consisted of peripheral blood. These receptors originate from a human donor with acute or convalescent COVID-19. The donor label of this sample is uncertain.

This chain uses TRBV5-1 with TRBJ2-7; 9 positions agree with TRBD2. Germline V CDR1 and CDR2: SGHRS, YFSETQ. V was pared by 2 bases and J by 6 bases, with 9 bases of the junction left unmatched. The CDR3 sequence is 15 residues long. This CDR3 reads CASSLGRGGSAEQYF. The DNA for the CDR3 is TGCGCCAGCAGCTTAGGGCGGGGGGGCTCCGCCGAGCAGTACTTC.

V and J are TRBV2 and TRBJ1-2; 7 bases align to TRBD1. Germline V gives CDR1 SNHLY, CDR2 FYNNEI. The CDR3 sequence is 14 residues long. The V gene end was trimmed by 6 bases and the J gene end by 4 bases; junction bases not matched to a gene: 8. The CDR3 is CASSLNRGGYGYTF. The DNA for the CDR3 is TGTGCCAGCAGCCTAAACAGGGGAGGCTATGGCTACACCTTC. Full variable domain (missing parts from reference TRBV2 and TRBJ1-2): EPEVTQTPSHQVTQMGQEVILRCVPISNHLYFYWYRQILGQKVEFLVSFYNNEISEKSEIFDDQFSVERPDGSNFTLKIRSTKLEDSAMYFCASSLNRGGYGYTFGSGTRLTVV.

The rearrangement links TRBV5-1 to TRBJ2-3, with TRBD1 identical over 9 bases. Germline assignment: CDR1 SGHRS and CDR2 YFSETQ. V trimming: 3 bases; J trimming: 0 bases; junction bases outside the gene matches: 8. This CDR3 has 17 residues. CDR3 in amino acids: CASSSYPGTGSTDTQYF. The CDR3 nucleotides are TGCGCCAGCAGCTCCTACCCCGGGACAGGGAGCACAGATACGCAGTATTTT.

This chain links TRBV19 with TRBJ2-1; 8 bases align to TRBD2. There are 17 residues in the CDR3. V lost 8 bases, J lost 5 bases, and 17 bases stayed unmatched. The germline CDR1 and CDR2 sequences are LNHDA and SQIVND (reference sequence). CDR3 residues: CASGPKRGSTGNNEQFF. The CDR3 region has the DNA TGTGCCAGTGGCCCGAAGCGGGGGTCCACAGGGAACAATGAGCAGTTCTTC.

The rearrangement links TRBV5-1 to TRBJ1-2, with 10 positions matching TRBD1. This CDR3 comprises 15 residues. The trim removed 3 bases at V and 0 bases at J, leaving 2 bases unmatched. From germline, CDR1 is SGHRS and CDR2 YFSETQ. CDR3 in DNA: TGCGCCAGCAGCTCTGACAGGGGGCCTAACTATGGCTACACCTTC. Its translation is CASSSDRGPNYGYTF.

The CDR3 loop is CASSSHVGLATETQYF. The CDR3, as DNA: TGTGCCAGCAGTTCCCATGTCGGACTAGCGACAGAGACCCAGTACTTC. The gene calls are TRBV27 and TRBJ2-5, with 9 bases that match TRBD2. V lost 4 bases, J lost 4 bases, and 10 bases stayed unmatched. CDR1 and CDR2 from the germline V gene are MNHEY and SMNVEV (reference sequence). The CDR3 is 16 amino acids.

The chain combines TRBV6-1 with TRBJ1-2; TRBD1 might be the D (5 bases). V dropped 1 base and J dropped 4 bases, with 13 bases sitting between them. Germline CDR1 reads MNHNS; CDR2 reads SASEGT. The CDR3 loop spans 15 amino acids. CDR3 region: CASSEGKGPGYGYTF. CDR3 nucleotides: TGTGCCAGCAGTGAAGGGAAGGGGCCCGGCTATGGCTACACCTTC.

Note on this clone: The same CDR3 is also encoded by other DNA sequences in this sample. V and J are TRBV12-3 or TRBV12-4 and TRBJ2-2; the D is unclear. This CDR3 is 13 amino acids long. With 6 bases removed from V and 4 bases from J, the gap between germline ends came to 9 bases. The CDR3, as DNA: TGTGCCAGCAGCCCACCGGGCACCGGGGAGCTGTTTTTT. It is translated as CASSPPGTGELFF.

The V gene is TRBV12-3 or TRBV12-4, the J gene TRBJ2-1; 8 bases agree with TRBD1. J gave up 15 bases and V 4 bases, and 8 bases lay outside the gene matches. The CDR3 is 12 residues long. CDR3 protein: CASSSTDRARFF. CDR3 sequence (DNA): TGTGCCAGCAGTTCGACGGACAGGGCACGGTTCTTC.

V is TRBV7-9 and J is TRBJ2-3; TRBD2 matches at 7 bases. This CDR3 is 13 amino acids long. The germline gives CDR1 SEHNR, CDR2 FQNEAQ (reference sequence). Losses at the gene ends were 2 bases for V and 6 bases for J; bases not matched to a gene: 2. In DNA form, the CDR3 reads TGTGCCAGCAGCTTAAGCGGGGTCGATACGCAGTATTTT. Amino acid sequence: CASSLSGVDTQYF.

The chain combines TRBV18 with TRBJ1-2; 7 nucleotides agree with TRBD1. The ends lost 0 bases at V and 4 bases at J; junction bases unmatched: 5. The CDR3 is 15 residues long. CDR1 KGHSH and CDR2 LQKENI come from the germline V gene. The CDR3 DNA is TGTGCCAGCTCACCACCGGGACAGAGTCTCTATGGCTACACCTTC. It specifies CASSPPGQSLYGYTF.

V is TRBV6-6 and J is TRBJ1-2; 7 bases agree with TRBD1. Trimming removed 7 bases from V and 4 bases from J; junction bases left unmatched: 12. The CDR3 covers 15 residues. Per the germline V gene, CDR1 is MNHNY and CDR2 is SVGAGI (reference sequence). In nucleotides, the CDR3 is TGTGCCAGCAATTTAAGACAGGGCGGACCCTATGGCTACACCTTC. It is translated as CASNLRQGGPYGYTF.

The CDR3 coding sequence is TGTGCCATCAGTGGAGGGTCGGAAACTAACTATGGCTACACCTTC. Translated, it gives CAISGGSETNYGYTF. This rearrangement joins TRBV10-3 to TRBJ1-2; D remains ambiguous. The CDR3 has 15 residues. Per germline, CDR1 ENHRY and CDR2 SYGVKD. V was clipped by 4 bases and J by 0 bases, with 12 bases between them.

The chain is built from TRBV5-1 and TRBJ2-4; 8 bases fit TRBD1. V trimming: 0 bases; J trimming: 8 bases; junction bases outside the gene matches: 7. Germline assignment: CDR1 SGHRS and CDR2 YFSETQ. The CDR3 length is 15 residues. The CDR3 DNA follows: TGCGCCAGCAGCTTGGCGGGACAGGTGAGGGACATTCAGTACTTC. As protein: CASSLAGQVRDIQYF.

The chain employs TRBV11-2 and TRBJ1-6, with D perhaps matching TRBD1 (5 bases). The germline V gene has CDR1 SGHAT and CDR2 FQNNGV. Trimming removed 1 base from V and 9 bases from J, with 10 bases in between. This CDR3 is 14 amino acids long. The CDR3 sequence: CASSLGGGGSPLHF. The CDR3 nucleotides read TGTGCCAGCAGCTTAGGGGGCGGGGGTTCACCCCTCCACTTT.

V is TRBV24-1 and J is TRBJ1-2; 8 bases fit TRBD1. CDR1 is KGHDR and CDR2 is SFDVKD in the germline V gene. The CDR3 is 14 amino acids. J lost 4 bases, V lost 5 bases, and 5 bases had no gene match. The CDR3 region is CATSAGQGTYGYTF. The DNA of the CDR3 is TGTGCCACCAGTGCCGGACAGGGAACCTATGGCTACACCTTC.

The V and J genes are TRBV19 and TRBJ1-5, with no clear D. The CDR3 is 15 residues long. Trimming cost V 2 bases and J 1 base, with 9 bases left between them. Germline V gene lookup returns CDR1 LNHDA and CDR2 SQIVND (reference sequence). The CDR3 is CASSIRVVSNQPQHF. CDR3 in DNA: TGTGCCAGTAGTATAAGAGTGGTAAGCAATCAGCCCCAGCATTTT.

The count of this clone is one. The rearrangement uses TRBV29-1 and TRBJ2-7; the match to TRBD1 covers 9 bases. CDR1 and CDR2 (germline): SQVTM, ANQGSEA. The CDR3 is 12 residues long. V shed 4 bases, J shed 4 bases, and the junction held 2 bases outside the gene matches. Here the CDR3 reads CSVGQGEYEQYF. CDR3 sequence (DNA): TGCAGCGTTGGACAGGGGGAGTACGAGCAGTACTTC.

The sample holds a few counts of this clone. Other DNA sequences in this specimen translate into the identical CDR3. The chain employs TRBV4-1 and TRBJ1-4, with D perhaps TRBD1 (5 bases). Germline CDR1 reads MGHRA; CDR2 reads YSYEKL. Trimming stripped 4 bases from V and 7 bases from J, with 13 bases between. The CDR3 is 14 residues long. The CDR3 coding sequence is TGCGCCAGCAGCCTGGGGGGGGTTGGTGAAAAACTGTTTTTT. Its protein product is CASSLGGVGEKLFF.

This clone has only a few counts. The chain links TRBV27 to TRBJ1-2; 8 bases align to TRBD1. Germline CDR1 and CDR2: MNHEY and SMNVEV (reference sequence). The CDR3 is made up of 15 amino acids. The V segment lost 5 bases and the J segment 0 bases; nucleotides outside the gene matches: 5. CDR3 nucleotide sequence: TGTGCCAGCAGTCCCGGACAGGGCCCTAACTATGGCTACACCTTC. Amino acids: CASSPGQGPNYGYTF.